Below are 27 T cell receptor beta chains sequenced from a single sample in a study of cytomegalovirus exposure and HLA in healthy donors. In the PCR, 60 Vbeta and 13 Jbeta primers were used. The data were produced by immunoSEQ multiplex PCR, yet TCRdb's version contains in-frame clones alone and is incomplete. Of about 170,000 clones detected, 82% appear once; the ten largest clones hold 1.5%. Sequencing was carried out using PBMCs. The receptors derive from a girl aged 5-17 years in good health and CMV-seropositive.

This sequence joins TRBV29-1 and TRBJ2-7; 8 bases align to TRBD1. This CDR3 contains 13 residues. The V gene end was trimmed by 2 bases and the J gene end by 6 bases; junction bases not matched to a gene: 6. Germline CDR1 and CDR2: SQVTM and ANQGSEA. The DNA for the CDR3 is TGCAGCGTTGAACACGGACAGGGACGCGAGCAGTACTTC. Protein: CSVEHGQGREQYF.

The chain employs TRBV4-1 and TRBJ1-2; 7 bases align to TRBD1. This CDR3 spans 15 amino acids. Unmatched junction bases numbered 10, after V lost 4 bases and J lost 5 bases. Germline V lookup: CDR1 MGHRA, CDR2 YSYEKL. CDR3: CASSPLRGVRYGYTF. The CDR3 nucleotides are TGCGCCAGCAGCCCTCTCAGGGGGGTCAGGTATGGCTACACCTTC.

The chain links TRBV11-3 to TRBJ2-5; D unclear. Deletions cut 3 bases from V and 10 bases from J, with 15 bases between. This CDR3 comprises 13 residues. Germline CDR1 SGHNT, CDR2 YENEEA. CDR3 residues: CASSLRGEEVQYF. The CDR3 DNA follows: TGTGCCAGCAGCTTGCGAGGAGAAGAGGTCCAGTACTTC.

The chain recombines TRBV4-1 with TRBJ1-1; D not certain. This CDR3 region has 14 residues. Germline CDR1 and CDR2: MGHRA and YSYEKL. V gave up 4 bases and J gave up 4 bases, with 13 bases separating them. The CDR3 region is CASSPVMEGTEAFF. In DNA form, the CDR3 reads TGCGCCAGCAGCCCCGTGATGGAGGGCACTGAAGCTTTCTTT.

The CDR3 reads CASSPRQDPTLGNTIYF. CDR3 DNA sequence: TGTGCCAGCAGCCCTAGACAGGACCCAACTCTAGGGAACACCATATATTTT. The V call is TRBV28, the J call TRBJ1-3, with D possibly matching TRBD1 (6 bases). Trimming stripped 6 bases from V and 7 bases from J, with 25 bases between. The CDR3 covers 17 residues. Germline V gene data show CDR1 as MDHEN and CDR2 as SYDVKM. The whole variable domain, filled in from reference TRBV28 and TRBJ1-3, reads DVKVTQSSRYLVKRTGEKVFLECVQDMDHENMFWYRQDPGLGLRLIYFSYDVKMKEKGDIPEGYSVSREKKERFSLILESASTNQTSMYLCASSPRQDPTLGNTIYFGEGSWLTVV.

The chain joins TRBV7-2 to TRBJ2-3, with 8 bases that match TRBD1. Unmatched junction bases numbered 7, after V lost 5 bases and J lost 6 bases. CDR1 and CDR2 (germline): SGHTA, FQGNSA. The CDR3 length is 14 residues. CDR3 sequence: CASSLTGGGDTQYF. CDR3 coding DNA: TGTGCCAGCAGCCTTACAGGGGGAGGTGATACGCAGTATTTT.

The chain links TRBV7-9 to TRBJ2-5; weak D call: TRBD1 (6 bases). This CDR3 has 14 residues. Trimming pared 5 bases from V and 1 base from J, leaving 11 bases between. Germline V gene lookup returns CDR1 SEHNR and CDR2 FQNEAQ (reference sequence). Written as DNA, the CDR3 is TGTGCCAGCAGCCCGGCAGGGGTCCAAGAGACCCAGTACTTC. Translation gives CASSPAGVQETQYF.

The CDR3, as DNA: TGTGCCTGGAGCGCGGGACTAGCGGCGGGCGATGAGCAGTTCTTC. Protein sequence: CAWSAGLAAGDEQFF. The rearrangement links TRBV30 to TRBJ2-1, with 11 bases matching TRBD2. Germline CDR1 is GTSNPN and CDR2 is SVGIG (reference sequence). Trimming took 3 bases from V and 8 from J; bases not matched to a gene: 9. The CDR3 runs 15 residues.

This chain uses TRBV27 with TRBJ1-1, with TRBD1 matching 9 bases. Germline V gene sequence: CDR1 MNHEY, CDR2 SMNVEV (reference sequence). CDR3 length: 18 residues. Trimming cost V 2 bases and J 6 bases; bases outside gene matches: 16. CDR3 region: CASSLVSGQGFAAAEAFF. CDR3 sequence (DNA): TGTGCCAGCAGTTTAGTATCGGGACAGGGTTTTGCGGCCGCTGAAGCTTTCTTT.

V usage is TRBV28 and J usage is TRBJ2-7; D might be TRBD2 (6 bases). The germline gives CDR1 MDHEN, CDR2 SYDVKM. This CDR3 region has 12 residues. V gave up 3 bases and J gave up 6 bases, with 9 bases separating them. In DNA form, the CDR3 reads TGTGCCAGCAGTTTGTACGGGGGCGAGCAGTACTTC. Translated: CASSLYGGEQYF.

The rearrangement joins TRBV28 to TRBJ1-5; 7 bases match TRBD1. This CDR3 has 15 residues. In germline, CDR1 is MDHEN, CDR2 SYDVKM. V lost 7 bases and J lost 5; bases outside the gene matches: 11. CDR3 in amino acids: CASTLPGQGDQPQHF. In DNA, the CDR3 is TGTGCCAGCACCCTCCCGGGGCAGGGGGATCAGCCCCAGCATTTT.

This chain links TRBV11-1 with TRBJ2-2; D may be TRBD2 (5 bases). CDR1 and CDR2 (germline): SGHAT, FQDESV (reference sequence). V gave up 3 bases and J gave up 6 bases, with 17 bases separating them. The CDR3 contains 16 residues. In nucleotides, the CDR3 is TGTGCCAGCAGCTTGAGTTCGGGGTCAGACTCCGGGGAGCTGTTTTTT. This gives the protein CASSLSSGSDSGELFF. The entire variable domain, with the rest obtained from reference TRBV11-1 and TRBJ2-2, is as follows: EAEVAQSPRYKITEKSQAVAFWCDPISGHATLYWYRQILGQGPELLVQFQDESVVDDSQLPKDRFSAERLKGVDSTLKIQPAELGDSAMYLCASSLSSGSDSGELFFGEGSRLTVL.

This chain uses TRBV7-9 with TRBJ2-3, with D unresolved. The CDR3 totals 15 residues. CDR1 is SEHNR and CDR2 is FQNEAQ in the germline V gene (reference sequence). The V end was cut by 2 bases, the J end by 7 bases, with 16 bases between. CDR3: CASSLFQPGQNTQYF. The DNA of the CDR3 is TGTGCCAGCAGCTTATTTCAGCCGGGTCAAAATACGCAGTATTTT.

V usage is TRBV30 and J usage is TRBJ1-5; D is unclear. V lost 1 base and J lost 9, with 7 bases in between. CDR3 length: 11 amino acids. The germline V gene encodes CDR1 GTSNPN and CDR2 SVGIG (reference sequence). CDR3 nucleotides: TGTGCCTGGAGTGAGTCCGGGCCCCAGCATTTT. Protein sequence: CAWSESGPQHF.

The chain couples TRBV5-1 to TRBJ2-1; TRBD2 agrees at 9 bases. V lost 3 bases and J lost 8; bases outside the gene matches: 6. The CDR3 sequence is 14 residues long. The V gene's germline CDR1 is SGHRS and CDR2 YFSETQ. The DNA of the CDR3 is TGCGCCAGCAGCTCGCCCCGACTAGCGGATGAGCAGTTCTTC. It yields the protein CASSSPRLADEQFF.

This clone was seen more than once but under ten times. The genes are TRBV27 and TRBJ2-5; 9 positions match TRBD2. The CDR3 is 15 amino acids. J was trimmed by 5 bases and V by 7 bases; bases with no gene match: 11. Per the germline V gene, CDR1 is MNHEY and CDR2 is SMNVEV (reference sequence). The CDR3 region is CASTRRGLASETQYF. The CDR3 DNA follows: TGTGCCAGCACCAGAAGGGGACTAGCTTCGGAGACCCAGTACTTC.

Here the CDR3 reads CASSDTSGGADTQYF. As DNA, the CDR3 is TGTGCCAGCAGTGACACTAGCGGGGGGGCCGATACGCAGTATTTT. The chain joins TRBV6-4 to TRBJ2-3; 13 positions agree with TRBD2. The J segment lost 6 bases and the V segment lost 2 bases, leaving 2 bases of the junction unmatched. The CDR3 sequence is 15 residues long. Germline V CDR1 and CDR2: MRHNA, SNTAGT.

V and J are TRBV5-1 and TRBJ2-3; TRBD1 agrees at 10 bases. Germline V CDR1 and CDR2: SGHRS, YFSETQ. The CDR3 is made up of 15 amino acids. The junction had 0 bases not matched to a gene; V was cut back by 0 bases and J by 2 bases. CDR3 residues: CASSLGQGATDTQYF. DNA for the CDR3: TGCGCCAGCAGCTTGGGACAGGGGGCCACAGATACGCAGTATTTT.

The chain recombines TRBV29-1 with TRBJ2-7; 7 bases align to TRBD1. Per the germline V gene, CDR1 is SQVTM and CDR2 is ANQGSEA. The CDR3 has 15 amino acids. The V and J ends lost 6 bases and 2 bases, in that order; junction bases with no gene match: 13. CDR3 sequence: CSVQGDQLPAYEQYF. In nucleotides, the CDR3 is TGCAGCGTGCAGGGGGACCAACTCCCCGCCTACGAGCAGTACTTC.

The chain carries TRBV5-1 and TRBJ2-2, with 7 positions matching TRBD1. With 4 bases clipped from V and 4 bases from J, the junction kept 4 bases outside the gene matches. The CDR3 sequence is 14 residues long. CDR1 is SGHRS and CDR2 is YFSETQ in the germline V gene. The CDR3 protein is CASSVGTATGELFF. CDR3 in DNA: TGCGCCAGCAGCGTCGGGACAGCCACCGGGGAGCTGTTTTTT.

The rearrangement links TRBV18 to TRBJ1-3; D ambiguous. CDR1 is KGHSH, CDR2 LQKENI, per germline. V was cut by 3 bases and J by 4 bases, with 16 bases left in between. The CDR3 runs to 16 residues. The CDR3 sequence: CASSPSVVDSGNTIYF. Written as DNA, the CDR3 is TGTGCCAGCTCACCCTCGGTAGTTGACTCGGGAAACACCATATATTTT.

The chain employs TRBV6-6 and TRBJ2-7, with D perhaps TRBD2 (5 bases). The CDR3 extends over 13 amino acids. V lost 2 bases, J lost 3 bases, and 8 bases lay in between. Per germline, CDR1 MNHNY and CDR2 SVGAGI (reference sequence). In DNA, the CDR3 is TGTGCCAGCAGTTACGAGGGCTTCTACGAGCAGTACTTC. This translates into CASSYEGFYEQYF.

This chain uses TRBV12-5 with TRBJ1-4; no reliable D call. Trimming shortened V by 9 bases and J by 5 bases, and 16 bases separated the two germline ends. CDR3 length: 14 amino acids. Germline assignment: CDR1 LGHNT and CDR2 FRNRAP. The CDR3 bases are TGTGCTAGGGCTCTGAGACACCTAAATGAAAAACTGTTTTTT. Translation gives CARALRHLNEKLFF.

The chain recombines TRBV18 with TRBJ2-2; 9 bases are a match to TRBD2. CDR1 and CDR2 (germline): KGHSH, LQKENI. Trimming removed 3 bases from V and 6 bases from J; junction bases left unmatched: 8. The CDR3 runs to 16 residues. The CDR3 reads CASSPYASGDSGELFF. CDR3 sequence (DNA): TGTGCCAGCTCACCTTATGCTAGCGGGGACTCCGGGGAGCTGTTTTTT.

V gene TRBV9 combines with J gene TRBJ2-1; D call uncertain. V dropped 0 bases and J dropped 0 bases, with 7 bases sitting between them. Germline CDR1 is SGDLS and CDR2 is YYNGEE. This CDR3 has 15 amino acids. This chain's CDR3 is CASSVGPSSYNEQFF. The CDR3 region has the DNA TGTGCCAGCAGCGTAGGCCCGAGCTCCTACAATGAGCAGTTCTTC.

This chain links TRBV11-1 with TRBJ1-1; TRBD1 is a possible D gene (6 bases). Trimming took 5 bases from V and 1 from J, leaving 23 bases between them. CDR1 is SGHAT, CDR2 FQDESV, per germline (reference sequence). The CDR3 runs to 18 residues. DNA for the CDR3: TGTGCCAGCAGCCACCCTTCATCTCCGAAGACAGGGAACACTGAAGCTTTCTTT. Translated, it gives CASSHPSSPKTGNTEAFF.

The chain is built from TRBV13 and TRBJ2-3; 11 nucleotides align to TRBD2. Per the germline V gene, CDR1 is PRHDT and CDR2 is FYEKMQ (reference sequence). This CDR3 is 15 amino acids long. Germline trimming cut 3 bases from V and 4 bases from J; bases unmatched to any gene: 3. CDR3 coding DNA: TGTGCCAGCAGCTTGGTAGCGGGAGGGCCAGATACGCAGTATTTT. Residues: CASSLVAGGPDTQYF. Complete variable domain (other parts from reference TRBV13 and TRBJ2-3): AAGVIQSPRHLIKEKRETATLKCYPIPRHDTVYWYQQGPGQDPQFLISFYEKMQSDKGSIPDRFSAQQFSDYHSELNMSSLELGDSALYFCASSLVAGGPDTQYFGPGTRLTVL.